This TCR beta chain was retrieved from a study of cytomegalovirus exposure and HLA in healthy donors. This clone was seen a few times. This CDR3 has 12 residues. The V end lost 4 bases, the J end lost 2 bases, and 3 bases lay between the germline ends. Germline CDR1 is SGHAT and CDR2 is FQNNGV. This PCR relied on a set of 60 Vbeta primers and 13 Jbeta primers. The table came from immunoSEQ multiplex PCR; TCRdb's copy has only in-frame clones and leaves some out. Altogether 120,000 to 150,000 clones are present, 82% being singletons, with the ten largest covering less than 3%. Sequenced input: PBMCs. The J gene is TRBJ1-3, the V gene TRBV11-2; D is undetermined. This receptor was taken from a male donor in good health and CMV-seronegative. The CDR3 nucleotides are TGTGCCAGCAGCTCTACTGGAAACACCATATATTTT. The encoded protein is CASSSTGNTIYF.